A selection of T cell receptor beta chains follows, all from one sample in a study of cytotoxic CD8 clonotypes in ibrutinib-treated CLL. Produced via immunoSEQ multiplex PCR; TCRdb's table is partial and in-frame only. The sample yields tens of thousands of clones, about 86% seen once. The material sequenced was PBMCs, taken before ibrutinib treatment. The source of these receptors is a human donor with chronic lymphocytic leukemia. The CDR3 runs from the conserved cysteine through the conserved F or W. Fields, in order: D gene, J gene, V gene, clone size, CDR3 DNA, CDR3 protein. A D gene is named only where the DNA matches it firmly. Size values are once, few and many counts, or a class for expanded clones, and some rows have none.

>NA|TRBJ1-2|TRBV6-5|NA
TGTGCCAGCAGTTATGTACATACGCCTAATGGCTACACCTTC
CASSYVHTPNGYTF
>NA|TRBJ2-3|TRBV5-6|NA
TGTGCCAGCAGCCGCTTCAGCACAGATACGCAGTATTTT
CASSRFSTDTQYF
>TRBD1|TRBJ1-2|TRBV7-9|NA
TGTGCCAGCAGCTCCGAAGAGACAGGGAACTATGGCTACACCTTC
CASSSEETGNYGYTF
>NA|TRBJ1-5|TRBV6-6|NA
TGTGCCAGCTGGAGGGGGGGCGAAAATCAGCCCCAGCATTTT
CASWRGGENQPQHF
>TRBD1|TRBJ2-7|TRBV5-1|once
TGCGCCAGCACGGACGGGACAGGACTTTACGAGCAGTACTTC
CASTDGTGLYEQYF
>NA|TRBJ1-2|TRBV6-1|NA
TGTGCCACCATCGAGAGGGGCCCCAACTATGGCTACACCTTC
CATIERGPNYGYTF
>NA|TRBJ2-6|TRBV19|NA
TGTGCCAGTAGTATATCCCCGGGGGGGGCCAACGTCCTGACTTTC
CASSISPGGANVLTF
>TRBD2|TRBJ2-1|TRBV10-2|NA
TGCGCCAGCAGTTCCGGGACTAGCGGGAACAATGAGCAGTTCTTC
CASSSGTSGNNEQFF
>NA|TRBJ1-5|TRBV5-8|NA
TGTGCCAGCGACTTCACCGAGAATAGCAATCAGCCCCAGCATTTT
CASDFTENSNQPQHF
>NA|TRBJ1-2|TRBV20-1|NA
TGCAGTGCTACACAGGACTATGGCTACACCTTC
CSATQDYGYTF
>NA|TRBJ1-2|TRBV28|NA
TGTGCCAGCGGCCCCCTTAACTATGGCTACACCTTC
CASGPLNYGYTF
>TRBD1|TRBJ2-7|TRBV28|once
TGTGCCAGCAGTTTGTCCGGGACAGGGACCTACGAGCAGTACTTC
CASSLSGTGTYEQYF
>NA|TRBJ1-5|TRBV19|NA
TGTGCCAGTAGTATCCCAGGGAGGGGAGGCAATCAGCCCCAGCATTTT
CASSIPGRGGNQPQHF
>NA|TRBJ2-7|TRBV6-5|NA
TGTGCCAGCAGTTACTCGGCAAATTACGAGCAGTACTTC
CASSYSANYEQYF
>NA|TRBJ2-3|TRBV6-6|NA
TGTGCCAGCAGGGACCGGGGTCTACACACAGATACGCAGTATTTT
CASRDRGLHTDTQYF
>NA|TRBJ1-4|TRBV18|NA
TGTGCCAGCTCACCTCTCCGGACAGAGAATGAAAAACTGTTTTTT
CASSPLRTENEKLFF
>NA|TRBJ2-7|TRBV10-3|NA
TGTGCCATCAGTGACCGGGGAGGGGGGTCCTCCTACGAGCAGTACTTC
CAISDRGGGSSYEQYF
>TRBD2|TRBJ2-3|TRBV9|once
TGTGCCAGCAGCGCACGACTAGCGGGAGGAGGAACGCGCTTGCCGTATTTT
CASSARLAGGGTRLPYF
>NA|TRBJ2-7|TRBV11-3|NA
TGTGCCATCGGAAGGGGGACGGAACCCTACGAGCAGTACTTC
CAIGRGTEPYEQYF
>NA|TRBJ1-4|TRBV7-2|once
TGTGCCTGTCACAAATTCGGGGTCTTTGGGGAAAAACTGTTTTTT
CACHKFGVFGEKLFF
>TRBD1|TRBJ2-5|TRBV30|NA
TGTGCCTGGAGTGTAAGGGACAGGGGCGAGACCCAGTACTTC
CAWSVRDRGETQYF
>TRBD2|TRBJ2-7|TRBV2|NA
TGTGCCAGCAAGGTTGGAAGAGGGACTAGGTTCGACGAGCAGTACTTC
CASKVGRGTRFDEQYF